These 13 T cell receptor beta chains share one sample of origin, sequenced in a study of control samples from healthy donors and cancer patients. TCRdb's table, derived via immunoSEQ multiplex PCR, lists solely in-frame clones and lacks some. The sample has about 9,700 clones, around 90% seen once. The sample taken for sequencing was PBMCs. The receptors were sampled from a man aged 55-75 years with colorectal cancer.

This chain links TRBV7-2 with TRBJ2-3; no definite D call. V was trimmed by 4 bases and J by 5 bases, leaving 22 bases between them. Germline V gene sequence: CDR1 SGHTA, CDR2 FQGNSA. The CDR3 runs to 17 residues. The CDR3 loop is CASSSRHSSGVGDTQYF. Written as DNA, the CDR3 is TGTGCCAGCAGCTCGAGACATTCGTCTGGGGTGGGAGATACGCAGTATTTT.

This clone occurred a few times. The chain employs TRBV5-1 and TRBJ2-3, with 9 bases matching TRBD2. J lost 6 bases, V lost 5 bases, and 7 bases had no gene match. Germline CDR1 is SGHRS and CDR2 is YFSETQ. This CDR3 is built from 14 residues. The CDR3 nucleotides read TGCGCCAGCAGTTGGGTAGCGGGGGTCGATACGCAGTATTTT. This codes for CASSWVAGVDTQYF.

The genes are TRBV6-6 and TRBJ2-7; TRBD2 matches 7 bases. Germline V gene lookup returns CDR1 MNHNY and CDR2 SVGAGI (reference sequence). J was trimmed by 6 bases and V by 0 bases; bases with no gene match: 5. The CDR3 has 14 amino acids. CDR3 amino acids: CASSYSGGLSEQYF. CDR3 bases: TGTGCCAGCAGTTACTCCGGGGGGTTAAGCGAGCAGTACTTC.

A word on this clone: The junction and the germline gene differ at one end; a read error may be behind it. The chain recombines TRBV11-3 with TRBJ2-3; D is unclear. This CDR3 contains 12 residues. CDR1 and CDR2 from the germline V gene are SGHNT and YENEEA. The CDR3 is CASSLDADTQYF. The DNA for the CDR3 is TGTGCCAGCAGCCTAGACGCAGATACGCAGTATTTT.

The chain employs TRBV6-2 or TRBV6-3 and TRBJ2-1; a possible D gene is TRBD2 (6 bases). CDR1 and CDR2 from the germline V gene are MNHEY and SVGEGT. V dropped 5 bases and J dropped 7 bases, with 15 bases sitting between them. The CDR3 is made up of 14 amino acids. This chain's CDR3 is CASSLSGGLNEQFF. CDR3 nucleotide sequence: TGTGCCAGCAGTCTCTCCGGGGGTTTGAATGAGCAGTTCTTC.

V usage is TRBV5-6 and J usage is TRBJ1-2; D not certain. CDR3 length: 15 amino acids. CDR1 SGHDT and CDR2 YYEEEE come from the germline V gene. Deletions cut 1 base from V and 0 bases from J, with 10 bases between. The CDR3: CASSLPQEPNYGYTF. Written as DNA, the CDR3 is TGTGCCAGCAGCTTGCCCCAGGAGCCTAACTATGGCTACACCTTC. The entire variable domain, with the rest obtained from reference TRBV5-6 and TRBJ1-2, is as follows: DAGVTQSPTHLIKTRGQQVTLRCSPKSGHDTVSWYQQALGQGPQFIFQYYEEEERQRGNFPDRFSGHQFPNYSSELNVNALLLGDSALYLCASSLPQEPNYGYTFGSGTRLTVV.

The chain links TRBV24-1 to TRBJ1-5; D ambiguous. Germline V gene sequence: CDR1 KGHDR, CDR2 SFDVKD. V lost 4 bases and J 6 bases, leaving 12 bases between the germline ends. This CDR3 is 14 amino acids long. CDR3 sequence: CATSEPLSGQPQHF. Written as DNA, the CDR3 is TGTGCCACCAGTGAGCCCCTGTCAGGTCAGCCCCAGCATTTT.

Concerning this clone: A junction end diverges from the germline sequence, so it may reflect a read error. The chain couples TRBV5-1 to TRBJ1-2; TRBD1 is a possible D gene (6 bases). Germline lookup yields CDR1 SGHRS and CDR2 YFSETQ. The CDR3 sequence is 13 residues long. CDR3 in DNA: TGCGCCAGCAGCTTGGACGCCCAGGGGCTGCACATCTTC. This encodes CASSLDAQGLHIF.

The chain combines TRBV5-5 with TRBJ2-5, with D possibly matching TRBD1 (6 bases). V lost 4 bases and J 0 bases, leaving 19 bases between the germline ends. Germline values: CDR1 SGHKS, CDR2 YYEKEE (reference sequence). The CDR3 has 17 amino acids. DNA for the CDR3: TGTGCCAGCAGCCTGGCGGTAGGGGGAGCGTACCAAGAGACCCAGTACTTC. This codes for CASSLAVGGAYQETQYF.

The V and J genes are TRBV27 and TRBJ2-7; the D gene is possibly TRBD2 (5 bases). The CDR3 is 13 amino acids. Per germline, CDR1 MNHEY and CDR2 SMNVEV (reference sequence). The germline V and J ends were trimmed by 4 bases and 3 bases, with 10 bases remaining between them. The CDR3 nucleotides read TGTGCCAGCAGTTACTCGGGAATCTACGAGCAGTACTTC. Translating gives CASSYSGIYEQYF.

The J gene is TRBJ1-6, the V gene TRBV27; D not resolved. Trimming left V 5 bases short and J 9 bases short, with 11 bases between. The CDR3 covers 13 residues. CDR1 and CDR2 (germline): MNHEY, SMNVEV (reference sequence). The CDR3 region is CASSPTMGSPLHF. The CDR3 DNA sequence: TGTGCCAGCAGTCCCACCATGGGTTCACCCCTCCACTTT.

The chain carries TRBV28 and TRBJ1-3; D is undetermined. The germline V gene encodes CDR1 MDHEN and CDR2 SYDVKM. This CDR3 is built from 14 residues. Trimming pared 8 bases from V and 4 bases from J, leaving 15 bases between. The CDR3 nucleotides are TGTGCCAGCCGAACCCCAGAGGGCGGAAACACCATATATTTT. It codes for CASRTPEGGNTIYF.

The rearrangement links TRBV24-1 to TRBJ2-7; 9 bases map to TRBD2. Germline V CDR1 and CDR2: KGHDR, SFDVKD. The CDR3 runs to 17 residues. With 4 bases clipped from V and 0 bases from J, the junction kept 9 bases outside the gene matches. In DNA, the CDR3 is TGTGCCACCAGTGACCGGACTAGCGCATCGAGCTCCTACGAGCAGTACTTC. Its protein is CATSDRTSASSSYEQYF.